The subject of this entry is one TCR beta chain. This sample was included in a study of blood T cell repertoires in COVID-19. TCRdb's copy holds only in-frame clones and misses some; the assay was immunoSEQ multiplex PCR. Of 150,000 or so clones listed, around 67% are singletons. V dropped 1 base and J dropped 0 bases, with 9 bases sitting between them. The CDR3 totals 16 residues. CDR1 is SGHTA, CDR2 FQGNSA, per germline. The sample was peripheral blood. The genes are TRBV7-2 and TRBJ1-4; D not resolved. The origin of this receptor is a woman aged 80 or over with acute or convalescent COVID-19. CDR3 DNA: TGTGCCAGCAGCTTAGGACGTCAGGCAACTAATGAAAAACTGTTTTTT. Translating gives CASSLGRQATNEKLFF.